The present entry profiles one T cell receptor beta chain with its context. Sequencing was performed with immunoSEQ multiplex PCR; in TCRdb, only in-frame clones are kept and a portion is missing. The table shows 230,000 or so clones, with roughly nine tenths occurring only once. CDR1 and CDR2 from the germline V gene are SQVTM and ANQGSEA. CDR3 size: 12 residues. V was cut by 7 bases and J by 8 bases, with 14 bases left in between. The sample comes from a study of blood T cell repertoires in COVID-19. Turning to the study itself: Acute and convalescent COVID-19 samples came from the United States, Italy and Spain.

The sequence derives from a man aged 35 to 55 with active or convalescent COVID-19. The sample taken for sequencing was peripheral blood. This chain connects TRBV29-1 to TRBJ1-4; a weak D match, TRBD1 (6 bases). CDR3 sequence (DNA): TGCAGCGCCCAAAGTAGGGGGGAAAAACTGTTTTTT. Its protein product is CSAQSRGEKLFF.